This TCR beta chain was captured in a study of blood T cell repertoires in COVID-19. Study as a whole: The study drew acute and convalescent COVID-19 samples from the United States, Italy and Spain.

In the original analysis: Reference gene primer amplification in the assay estimated nucleated cell counts. The assay was immunoSEQ multiplex PCR, and TCRdb's table has in-frame clones only and misses some. D and trimming come from the DNA, and the V and J calls and clone size come from that table. In the table there are hundreds of thousands of clones, 85% to 90% of which are singletons. Seattle enrolled patients during active infection and tracked them longitudinally. Germline CDR1 is MDHEN and CDR2 is SYDVKM. The CDR3 consists of 14 residues. V lost 4 bases and J 7 bases, leaving 13 bases between the germline ends.

Sequencing used peripheral blood. This receptor was taken from a man aged 45 to 65 with COVID-19, enrolled during active disease. The chain links TRBV28 to TRBJ1-4; a weak D match, TRBD1 (6 bases). The CDR3 nucleotides are TGTGCCAGCAGTTCTCAGGGGAAGGGTGAAAAACTGTTTTTT. It codes for CASSSQGKGEKLFF.